A single sample gave rise to the 17 T cell receptor beta chains below, sequenced in a study of T cells expressing NK-cell markers. TCRdb reprocessed the 5' RACE reads and keeps a single row for each CDR3 protein, giving no DNA. The table lists 350,000 to 450,000 distinct CDR3 sequences. Sequences were obtained from blood T cells: a sorted CD56 or NKG2C T cell subset, CD4+ or CD8+ T cells, or bulk PBMC T cells (not recorded which). All receptors come from a man aged 18-75 years in good health.

The CDR3 region is CASRGSAHTQYF. The rearrangement links TRBV6-5 to TRBJ2-3. The CDR3 is 12 amino acids. Germline CDR1 MNHEY, CDR2 SVGAGI.

V usage is TRBV11-3 and J usage is TRBJ2-7. The CDR3 is 13 amino acids. Germline loops: CDR1 SGHNT, CDR2 YENEEA. This CDR3 is CASSLGPNYEQYF.

The chain combines TRBV4-1 with TRBJ2-5; TCRdb designates TRBD2, a call that cannot be tested without DNA. From germline, CDR1 is MGHRA and CDR2 YSYEKL. This CDR3 has 16 residues. The CDR3 sequence: CASSRLVTSVGETQYF.

CDR3 sequence: CSARDARDRGSYNEQFF. V is TRBV20-1 and J is TRBJ2-1; TCRdb proposes TRBD2, but this gene call is untestable without DNA. CDR3 size: 17 residues. CDR1 is DFQATT and CDR2 is SNEGSKA in the germline V gene (reference sequence).

CDR3 sequence reads: CASSGGLYYEQYF. The J gene is TRBJ2-7, the V gene TRBV18; TCRdb's D call, TRBD1, is unchecked because there is no DNA. Germline V gene data show CDR1 as KGHSH and CDR2 as LQKENI. The CDR3 runs to 13 residues. The full variable domain, its missing parts supplied by reference TRBV18 and TRBJ2-7, is NAGVMQNPRHLVRRRGQEARLRCSPMKGHSHVYWYRQLPEEGLKFMVYLQKENIIDESGMPKERFSAEFPKEGPSILRIQQVVRGDSAAYFCASSGGLYYEQYFGPGTRLTVT.

This chain links TRBV19 with TRBJ2-7. CDR3 size: 13 residues. Germline V gene lookup returns CDR1 LNHDA and CDR2 SQIVND (reference sequence). The CDR3 sequence: CASSMVAAEEQYF.

The gene calls are TRBV5-1 and TRBJ2-1; TCRdb indicates TRBD1, and absent DNA this call remains unverified. Germline V gene lookup returns CDR1 SGHRS and CDR2 YFSETQ. The CDR3 contains 14 residues. CDR3 loop: CASSLRDVLYEQFF.

V usage is TRBV20-1 and J usage is TRBJ2-7; TCRdb reports TRBD1, a call that lacks DNA to check it against. Germline V gives CDR1 DFQATT, CDR2 SNEGSKA (reference sequence). CDR3 size: 14 residues. The CDR3 loop reads CSAKRAGQGYEQYF.

J is TRBJ1-5 and V is TRBV18; with no DNA, the TCRdb D assignment of TRBD1 cannot be verified. This CDR3 has 14 residues. The germline gives CDR1 KGHSH, CDR2 LQKENI. The CDR3 sequence: CASSPRQTNQPQHF.

This chain uses TRBV12-3 or TRBV12-4 with TRBJ2-5; TCRdb picks TRBD1, but there is no DNA to check that call. CDR3 length equals 14 residues. Here the CDR3 reads CASSSPDRGETQYF.

The chain employs TRBV6-2 or TRBV6-3 and TRBJ2-1. The germline gives CDR1 MNHEY, CDR2 SVGEGT. The CDR3 consists of 13 residues. CDR3 sequence reads: CASSYKGYNEQFF.

The chain joins TRBV20-1 to TRBJ2-1; the D call from TCRdb, TRBD2, cannot be confirmed without DNA. Germline values: CDR1 DFQATT, CDR2 SNEGSKA (reference sequence). The length of the CDR3 is 14 residues. CDR3 in amino acids: CSATSSGSNNEQFF.

This chain connects TRBV3-1 to TRBJ2-1; the TCRdb D gene call, TRBD2, has no DNA to confirm it. Germline V CDR1 and CDR2: LGHDT, YNNKEL (reference sequence). The CDR3 is 17 amino acids. This CDR3 reads CASSQAASGGIGNEQFF.

The chain employs TRBV20-1 and TRBJ2-7; the D call from TCRdb, TRBD2, cannot be confirmed without DNA. The CDR3 sequence is 17 residues long. Germline lookup yields CDR1 DFQATT and CDR2 SNEGSKA (reference sequence). The CDR3 sequence: CSARDRLAEAISYEQYF.

The CDR3 reads CASSPVSGGRAEQYF. The chain links TRBV11-2 to TRBJ2-7; lacking DNA, the TRBD2 call made by TCRdb goes unchecked. Germline V gene sequence: CDR1 SGHAT, CDR2 FQNNGV. The CDR3 covers 15 residues.

This chain uses TRBV20-1 with TRBJ1-1; TCRdb names TRBD1, which stays unverified in the absence of DNA. Germline lookup yields CDR1 DFQATT and CDR2 SNEGSKA (reference sequence). The CDR3 sequence is 15 residues long. The chain's CDR3 is CSAHSVGDSFGEAFF.

The rearrangement links TRBV5-1 to TRBJ2-5; TCRdb calls TRBD2, which cannot be checked without DNA. There are 16 residues in the CDR3. Germline CDR1 SGHRS, CDR2 YFSETQ. CDR3 amino acids: CASSSGLANPLETQYF.